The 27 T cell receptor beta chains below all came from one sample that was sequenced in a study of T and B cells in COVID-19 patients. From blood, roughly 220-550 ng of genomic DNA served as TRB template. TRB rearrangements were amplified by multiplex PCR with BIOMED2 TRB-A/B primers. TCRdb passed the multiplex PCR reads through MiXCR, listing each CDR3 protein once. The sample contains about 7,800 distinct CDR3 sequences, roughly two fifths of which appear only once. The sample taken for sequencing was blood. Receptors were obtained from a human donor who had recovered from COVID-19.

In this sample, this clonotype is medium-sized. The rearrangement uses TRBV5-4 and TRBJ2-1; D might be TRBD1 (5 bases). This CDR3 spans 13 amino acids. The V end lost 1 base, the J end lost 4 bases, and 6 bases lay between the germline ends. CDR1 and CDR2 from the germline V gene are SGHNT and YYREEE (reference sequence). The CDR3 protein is CASSLSGYNEQFF. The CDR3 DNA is TGTGCCAGCAGCTTGTCAGGGTACAATGAGCAGTTCTTC.

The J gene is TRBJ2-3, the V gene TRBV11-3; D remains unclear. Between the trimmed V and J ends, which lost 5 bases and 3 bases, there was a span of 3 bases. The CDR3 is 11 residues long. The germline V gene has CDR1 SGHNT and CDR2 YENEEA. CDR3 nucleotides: TGTGCCAGCAGCCCGACAGATACGCAGTATTTT. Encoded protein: CASSPTDTQYF. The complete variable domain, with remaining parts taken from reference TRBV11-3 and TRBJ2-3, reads EAGVVQSPRYKIIEKKQPVAFWCNPISGHNTLYWYLQNLGQGPELLIRYENEEAVDDSQLPKDRFSAERLKGVDSTLKIQPAELGDSAVYLCASSPTDTQYFGPGTRLTVL.

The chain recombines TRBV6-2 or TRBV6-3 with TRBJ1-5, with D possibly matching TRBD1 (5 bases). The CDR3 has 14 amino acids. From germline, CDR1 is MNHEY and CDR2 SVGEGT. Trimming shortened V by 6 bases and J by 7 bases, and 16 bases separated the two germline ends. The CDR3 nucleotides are TGTGCCAGCAGCTGGGGGGGGGATAGGCAGCCCCAGCATTTT. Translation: CASSWGGDRQPQHF.

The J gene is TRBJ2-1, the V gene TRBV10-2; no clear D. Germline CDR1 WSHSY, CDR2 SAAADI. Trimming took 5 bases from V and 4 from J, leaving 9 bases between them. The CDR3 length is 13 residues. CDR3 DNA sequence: TGCGCCAGCAGTCAGACGGCGTACAATGAGCAGTTCTTC. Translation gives CASSQTAYNEQFF.

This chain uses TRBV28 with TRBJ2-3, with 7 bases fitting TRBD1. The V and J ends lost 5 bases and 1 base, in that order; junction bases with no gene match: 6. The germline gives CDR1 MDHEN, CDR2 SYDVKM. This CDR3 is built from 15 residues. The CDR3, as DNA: TGTGCCAGCAGTACAAGGACAGGACGCACAGATACGCAGTATTTT. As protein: CASSTRTGRTDTQYF.

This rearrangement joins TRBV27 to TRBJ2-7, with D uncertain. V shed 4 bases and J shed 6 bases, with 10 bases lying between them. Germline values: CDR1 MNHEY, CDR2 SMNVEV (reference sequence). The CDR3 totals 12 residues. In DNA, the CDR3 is TGTGCCAGCAGTTCCCTAAAAACCGAGCAGTACTTC. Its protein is CASSSLKTEQYF.

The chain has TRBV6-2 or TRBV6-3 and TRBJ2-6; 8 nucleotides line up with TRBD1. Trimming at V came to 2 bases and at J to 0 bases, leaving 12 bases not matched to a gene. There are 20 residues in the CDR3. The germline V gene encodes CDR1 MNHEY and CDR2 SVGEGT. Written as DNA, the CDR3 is TGTGCCAGCAGTTACGGAATGGACAGGGCTTACCGCTCTGGGGCCAACGTCCTGACTTTC. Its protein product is CASSYGMDRAYRSGANVLTF.

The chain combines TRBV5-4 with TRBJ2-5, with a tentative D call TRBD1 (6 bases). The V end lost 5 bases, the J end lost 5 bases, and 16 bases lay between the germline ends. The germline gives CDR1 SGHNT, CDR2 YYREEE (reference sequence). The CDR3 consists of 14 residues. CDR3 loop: CASRVWGRTETQYF. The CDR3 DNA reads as TGTGCCAGCAGGGTGTGGGGGCGGACGGAGACCCAGTACTTC.

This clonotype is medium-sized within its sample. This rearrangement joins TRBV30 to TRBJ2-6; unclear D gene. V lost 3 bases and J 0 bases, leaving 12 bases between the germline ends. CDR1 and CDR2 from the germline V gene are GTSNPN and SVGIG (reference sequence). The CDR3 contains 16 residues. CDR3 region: CAWSDGQSSGANVLTF. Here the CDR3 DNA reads TGTGCCTGGAGCGATGGGCAGTCCTCTGGGGCCAACGTCCTGACTTTC. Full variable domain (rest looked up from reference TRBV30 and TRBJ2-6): SQTIHQWPATLVQPVGSPLSLECTVEGTSNPNLYWYRQAAGRGLQLLFYSVGIGQISSEVPQNLSASRPQDRQFILSSKKLLLSDSGFYLCAWSDGQSSGANVLTFGAGSRLTVL.

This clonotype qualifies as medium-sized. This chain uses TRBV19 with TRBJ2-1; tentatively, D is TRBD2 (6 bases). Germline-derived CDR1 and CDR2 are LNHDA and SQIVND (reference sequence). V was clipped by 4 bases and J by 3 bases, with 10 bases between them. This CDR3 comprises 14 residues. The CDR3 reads CASSRMGGYNEQFF. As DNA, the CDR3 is TGTGCCAGTAGTAGAATGGGGGGCTACAATGAGCAGTTCTTC.

The CDR3 here is CAIRDGVAVAGYTF. CDR3 nucleotides: TGTGCCATCCGCGACGGGGTCGCAGTTGCTGGCTACACCTTC. The chain uses TRBV10-3 and TRBJ1-2; unclear D gene. Trimming removed 8 bases at V and 7 bases at J, with 20 bases between. Germline V gene data show CDR1 as ENHRY and CDR2 as SYGVKD. The CDR3 spans 14 residues.

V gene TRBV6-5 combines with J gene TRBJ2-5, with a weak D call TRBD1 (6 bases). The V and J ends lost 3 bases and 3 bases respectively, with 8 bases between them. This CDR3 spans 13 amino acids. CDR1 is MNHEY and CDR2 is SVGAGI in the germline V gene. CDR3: CASSYGQKETQYF. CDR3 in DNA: TGTGCCAGCAGTTATGGACAGAAAGAGACCCAGTACTTC.

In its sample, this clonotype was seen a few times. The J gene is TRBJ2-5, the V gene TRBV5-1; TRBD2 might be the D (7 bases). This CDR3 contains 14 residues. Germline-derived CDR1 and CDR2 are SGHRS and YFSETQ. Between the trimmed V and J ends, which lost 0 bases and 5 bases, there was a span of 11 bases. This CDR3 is CASSLVGGLETQYF. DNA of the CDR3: TGCGCCAGCAGCTTGGTCGGGGGGCTTGAGACCCAGTACTTC.

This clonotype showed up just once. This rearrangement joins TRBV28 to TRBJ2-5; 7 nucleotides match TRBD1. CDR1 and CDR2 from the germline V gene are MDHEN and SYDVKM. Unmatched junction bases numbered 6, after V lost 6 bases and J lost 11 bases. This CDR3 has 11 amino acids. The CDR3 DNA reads TGTGCCAGCAGGGGCGACAGGGATCAGTACTTC. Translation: CASRGDRDQYF.

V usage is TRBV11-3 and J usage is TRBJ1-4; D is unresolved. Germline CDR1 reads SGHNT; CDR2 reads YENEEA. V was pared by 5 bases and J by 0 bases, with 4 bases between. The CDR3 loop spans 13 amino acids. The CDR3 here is CASSPATNEKLFF. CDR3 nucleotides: TGTGCCAGCAGCCCAGCAACTAATGAAAAACTGTTTTTT.

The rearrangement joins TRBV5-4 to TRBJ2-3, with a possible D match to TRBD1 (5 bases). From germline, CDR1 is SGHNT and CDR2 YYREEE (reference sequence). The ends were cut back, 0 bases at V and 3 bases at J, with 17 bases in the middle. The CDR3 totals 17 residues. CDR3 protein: CASSLAGAGSRTDTQYF. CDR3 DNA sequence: TGTGCCAGCAGCTTGGCCGGTGCAGGGTCGAGGACAGATACGCAGTATTTT.

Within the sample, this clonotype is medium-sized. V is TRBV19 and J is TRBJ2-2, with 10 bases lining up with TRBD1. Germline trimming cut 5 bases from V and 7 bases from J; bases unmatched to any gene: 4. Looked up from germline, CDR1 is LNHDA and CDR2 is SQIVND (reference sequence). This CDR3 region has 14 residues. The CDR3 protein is CASSATGGFGELFF. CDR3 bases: TGTGCCAGTAGTGCGACAGGGGGCTTCGGGGAGCTGTTTTTT. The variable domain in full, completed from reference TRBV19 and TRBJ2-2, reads DGGITQSPKYLFRKEGQNVTLSCEQNLNHDAMYWYRQDPGQGLRLIYYSQIVNDFQKGDIAEGYSVSREKKESFPLTVTSAQKNPTAFYLCASSATGGFGELFFGEGSRLTVL.

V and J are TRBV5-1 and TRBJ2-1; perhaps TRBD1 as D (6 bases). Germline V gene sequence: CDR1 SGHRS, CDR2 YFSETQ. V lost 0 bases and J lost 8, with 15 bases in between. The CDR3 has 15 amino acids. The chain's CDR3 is CASSLEGTGSHEQFF. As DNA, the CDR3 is TGCGCCAGCAGCTTGGAAGGCACAGGGTCGCATGAGCAGTTCTTC.

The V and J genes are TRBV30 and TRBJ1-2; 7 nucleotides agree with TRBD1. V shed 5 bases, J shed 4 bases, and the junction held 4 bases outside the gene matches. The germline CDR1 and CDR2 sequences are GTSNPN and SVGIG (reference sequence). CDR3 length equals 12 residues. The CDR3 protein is CAWAGGAYGYTF. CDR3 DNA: TGTGCCTGGGCAGGGGGGGCCTATGGCTACACCTTC. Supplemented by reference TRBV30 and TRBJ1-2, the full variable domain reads SQTIHQWPATLVQPVGSPLSLECTVEGTSNPNLYWYRQAAGRGLQLLFYSVGIGQISSEVPQNLSASRPQDRQFILSSKKLLLSDSGFYLCAWAGGAYGYTFGSGTRLTVV.

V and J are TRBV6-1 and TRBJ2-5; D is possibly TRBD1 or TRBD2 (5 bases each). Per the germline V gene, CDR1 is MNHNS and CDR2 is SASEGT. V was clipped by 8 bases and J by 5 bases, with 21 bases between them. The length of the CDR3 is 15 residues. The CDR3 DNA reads TGTGCCAGCTATCCAAGGGGTCTAGCCGGGGAGACCCAGTACTTC. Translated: CASYPRGLAGETQYF.

As DNA, the CDR3 is TGTGCCAGCAGCCCCCCCGGTGGGCGGGGCCGCCCGGAGACCCAGTACTTC. Residues: CASSPPGGRGRPETQYF. V usage is TRBV11-3 and J usage is TRBJ2-5; tentatively, D is TRBD2 (6 bases). The CDR3 runs to 17 residues. Germline lookup yields CDR1 SGHNT and CDR2 YENEEA. V was clipped by 5 bases and J by 5 bases, with 24 bases between them.

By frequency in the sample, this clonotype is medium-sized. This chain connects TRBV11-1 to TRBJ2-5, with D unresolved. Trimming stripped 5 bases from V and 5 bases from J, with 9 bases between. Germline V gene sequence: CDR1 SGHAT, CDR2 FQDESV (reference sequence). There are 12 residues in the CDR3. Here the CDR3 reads CASSPSGETQYF. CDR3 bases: TGTGCCAGCAGCCCCTCGGGTGAGACCCAGTACTTC.

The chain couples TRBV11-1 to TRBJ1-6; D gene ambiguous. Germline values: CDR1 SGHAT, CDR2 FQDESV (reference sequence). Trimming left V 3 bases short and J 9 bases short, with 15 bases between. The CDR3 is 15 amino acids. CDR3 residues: CASSLKGQERSPLHF. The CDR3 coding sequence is TGTGCCAGCAGCTTGAAAGGGCAGGAACGTTCACCCCTCCACTTT. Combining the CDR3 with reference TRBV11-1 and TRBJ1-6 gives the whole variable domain EAEVAQSPRYKITEKSQAVAFWCDPISGHATLYWYRQILGQGPELLVQFQDESVVDDSQLPKDRFSAERLKGVDSTLKIQPAELGDSAMYLCASSLKGQERSPLHFGNGTRLTVT.

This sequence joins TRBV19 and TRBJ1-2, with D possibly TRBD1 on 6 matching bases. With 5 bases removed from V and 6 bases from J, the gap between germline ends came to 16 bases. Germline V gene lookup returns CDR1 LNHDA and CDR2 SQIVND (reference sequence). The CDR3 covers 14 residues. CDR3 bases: TGTGCCAGTAGTGTGGACAGTCCTGGTCATGGCTACACCTTC. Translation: CASSVDSPGHGYTF. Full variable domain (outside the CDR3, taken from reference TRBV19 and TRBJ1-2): DGGITQSPKYLFRKEGQNVTLSCEQNLNHDAMYWYRQDPGQGLRLIYYSQIVNDFQKGDIAEGYSVSREKKESFPLTVTSAQKNPTAFYLCASSVDSPGHGYTFGSGTRLTVV.

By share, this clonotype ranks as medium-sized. In DNA form, the CDR3 reads TGTGCCAGCAGCTTAGGTTCGGCAGGGGGGACAGATACGCAGTATTTT. Amino acids: CASSLGSAGGTDTQYF. The chain couples TRBV11-1 to TRBJ2-3; D is possibly TRBD1 (7 bases). With 1 base removed from V and 3 bases from J, the gap between germline ends came to 14 bases. The CDR3 covers 16 residues. CDR1 and CDR2 from the germline V gene are SGHAT and FQDESV (reference sequence).

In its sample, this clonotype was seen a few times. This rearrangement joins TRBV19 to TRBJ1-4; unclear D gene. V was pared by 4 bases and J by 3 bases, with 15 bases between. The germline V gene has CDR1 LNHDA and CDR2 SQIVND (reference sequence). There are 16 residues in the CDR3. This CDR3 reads CASSTPRIGSNEKLFF. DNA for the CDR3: TGTGCCAGTAGTACCCCGCGGATAGGATCTAATGAAAAACTGTTTTTT.

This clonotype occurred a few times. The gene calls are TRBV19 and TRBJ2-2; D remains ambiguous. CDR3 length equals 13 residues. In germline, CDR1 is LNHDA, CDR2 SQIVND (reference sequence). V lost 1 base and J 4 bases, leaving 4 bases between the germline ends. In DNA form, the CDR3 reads TGTGCCAGTAGTATAGTTGCCACCGGGGAGCTGTTTTTT. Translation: CASSIVATGELFF. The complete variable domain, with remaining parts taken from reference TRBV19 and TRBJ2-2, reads DGGITQSPKYLFRKEGQNVTLSCEQNLNHDAMYWYRQDPGQGLRLIYYSQIVNDFQKGDIAEGYSVSREKKESFPLTVTSAQKNPTAFYLCASSIVATGELFFGEGSRLTVL.